The clone carrying this T cell receptor beta chain was recorded at least ten times. Its antigen is unidentified. This sample stems from a study of Graves' ophthalmopathy and Graves' hyperthyroidism. Study-level points and caveats: Most thyroid clonotypes with frequency above 0.001 were detected in blood too.

Researchers took RNA transcripts and amplified TCR beta CDR3 regions from them. Second-round multiplex PCR came after a first-round RT-PCR that employed HTBI primers. MiXCR, run by TCRdb on the multiplex PCR reads, gives a single entry per CDR3 protein. The sample consists of about 640,000 distinct CDR3 sequences, just over 40% of them appearing once. From germline, CDR1 is DFQATT and CDR2 SNEGSKA (reference sequence). V gave up 1 base and J gave up 4 bases, with 8 bases separating them. This CDR3 has 14 amino acids. The specimen was peripheral blood. The J gene is TRBJ2-6, the V gene TRBV20-1; no firm D call. This sequence was found in an adult man with Graves' ophthalmopathy. The CDR3 nucleotides read TGCAGTGCTAGAGCAGCGACCGGGGCCAACGTCCTGACTTTC. Protein: CSARAATGANVLTF.